These 4 T cell receptor beta chains originate from one sample sequenced in a study of cytomegalovirus exposure and HLA in healthy donors. The PCR contained 60 Vbeta and 13 Jbeta primers. Using immunoSEQ multiplex PCR, the repertoire was profiled, and TCRdb retains in-frame clones only, with some absent. The sample yields 210,000 or so clones, around 83% seen once. The material sequenced was PBMCs. The source is a woman aged 50 to 60 in good health and CMV-seropositive.

The V and J genes are TRBV7-9 and TRBJ2-5; TRBD1 might be the D (5 bases). Trimming pared 1 base from V and 1 base from J, leaving 13 bases between. This CDR3 spans 16 amino acids. In germline, CDR1 is SEHNR, CDR2 FQNEAQ (reference sequence). CDR3 in amino acids: CASSLVRGAPQETQYF. CDR3 sequence (DNA): TGTGCCAGCAGCTTAGTACGTGGGGCCCCCCAAGAGACCCAGTACTTC.

The chain has TRBV5-1 and TRBJ2-1; 10 nucleotides line up with TRBD2. Germline-derived CDR1 and CDR2 are SGHRS and YFSETQ. The J segment lost 7 bases and the V segment lost 4 bases, leaving 11 bases of the junction unmatched. The length of the CDR3 is 16 residues. CDR3 bases: TGCGCCAGCAGCCTGACCATTAGCGGGGGGCGGAATGAGCAGTTCTTC. Translation gives CASSLTISGGRNEQFF.

A few counts support this clone. The chain combines TRBV11-2 with TRBJ2-3; maybe TRBD1 (5 bases). CDR1 SGHAT and CDR2 FQNNGV come from the germline V gene. The CDR3 runs to 14 residues. V dropped 2 bases and J dropped 3 bases, with 9 bases sitting between them. The CDR3 DNA is TGTGCCAGCAGCTTACGTTACAGGACAGATACGCAGTATTTT. It yields the protein CASSLRYRTDTQYF.

CDR3 sequence reads: CASSQDITGGRGYTF. The CDR3 DNA sequence: TGCGCCAGCAGCCAAGATATAACAGGGGGACGCGGCTACACCTTC. V usage is TRBV4-1 and J usage is TRBJ1-2; 8 bases are shared with TRBD1. V trimming: 0 bases; J trimming: 8 bases; junction bases outside the gene matches: 8. In germline, CDR1 is MGHRA, CDR2 YSYEKL. The CDR3 loop spans 15 amino acids.